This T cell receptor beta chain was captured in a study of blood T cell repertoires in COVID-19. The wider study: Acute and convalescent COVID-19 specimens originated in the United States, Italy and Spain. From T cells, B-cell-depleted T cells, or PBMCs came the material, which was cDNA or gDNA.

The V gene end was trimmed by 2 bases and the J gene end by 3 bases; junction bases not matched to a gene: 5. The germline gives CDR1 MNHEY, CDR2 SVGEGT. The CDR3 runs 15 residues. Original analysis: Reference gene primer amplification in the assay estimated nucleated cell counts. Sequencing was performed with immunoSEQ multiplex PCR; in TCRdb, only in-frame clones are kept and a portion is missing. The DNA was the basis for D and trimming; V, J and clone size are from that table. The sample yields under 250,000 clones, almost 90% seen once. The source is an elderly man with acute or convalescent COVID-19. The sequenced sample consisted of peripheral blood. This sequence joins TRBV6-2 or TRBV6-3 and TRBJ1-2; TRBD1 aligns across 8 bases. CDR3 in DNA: TGTGCCAGCAGTTACCCAGGACAGGGCCACTATGGCTACACCTTC. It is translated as CASSYPGQGHYGYTF.